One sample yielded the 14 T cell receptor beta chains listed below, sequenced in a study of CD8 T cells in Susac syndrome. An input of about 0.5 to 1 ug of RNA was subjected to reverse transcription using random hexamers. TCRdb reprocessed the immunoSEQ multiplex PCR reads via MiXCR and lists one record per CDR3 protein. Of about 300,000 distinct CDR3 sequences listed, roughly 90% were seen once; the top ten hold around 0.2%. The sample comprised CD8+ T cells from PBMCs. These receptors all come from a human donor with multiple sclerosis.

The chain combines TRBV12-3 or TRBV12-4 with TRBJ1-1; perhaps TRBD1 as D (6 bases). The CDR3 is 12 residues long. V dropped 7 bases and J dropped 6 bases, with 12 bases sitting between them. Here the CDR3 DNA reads TGTGCCAGCACCTCGGGGGGCCCTGAAGCTTTCTTT. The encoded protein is CASTSGGPEAFF.

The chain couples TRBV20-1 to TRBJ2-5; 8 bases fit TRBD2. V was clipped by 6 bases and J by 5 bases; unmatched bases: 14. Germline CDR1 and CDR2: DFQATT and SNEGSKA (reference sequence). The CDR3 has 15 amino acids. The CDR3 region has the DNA TGCAGTGCCATCCCGGTCGAGCGGGAGCGGGAGACCCAGTACTTC. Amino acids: CSAIPVERERETQYF.

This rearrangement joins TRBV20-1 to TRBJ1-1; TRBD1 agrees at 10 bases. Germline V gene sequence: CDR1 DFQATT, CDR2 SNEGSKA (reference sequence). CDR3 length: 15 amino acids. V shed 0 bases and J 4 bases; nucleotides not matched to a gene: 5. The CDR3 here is CSARDGDRGGTEAFF. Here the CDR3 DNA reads TGCAGTGCTAGAGATGGGGACAGGGGAGGCACTGAAGCTTTCTTT.

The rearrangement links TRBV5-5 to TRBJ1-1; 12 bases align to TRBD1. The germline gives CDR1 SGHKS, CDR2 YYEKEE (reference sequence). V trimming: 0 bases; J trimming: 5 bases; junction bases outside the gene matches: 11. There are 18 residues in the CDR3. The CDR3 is CASSLAEGTGGGNTEAFF. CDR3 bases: TGTGCCAGCAGCTTGGCCGAGGGGACAGGGGGCGGGAATACTGAAGCTTTCTTT.

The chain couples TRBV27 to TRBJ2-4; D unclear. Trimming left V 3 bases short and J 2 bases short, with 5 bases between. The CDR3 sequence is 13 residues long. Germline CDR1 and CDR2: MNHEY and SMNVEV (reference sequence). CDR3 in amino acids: CASSFGSKNIQYF. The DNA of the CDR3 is TGTGCCAGCAGTTTCGGGTCCAAAAACATTCAGTACTTC.

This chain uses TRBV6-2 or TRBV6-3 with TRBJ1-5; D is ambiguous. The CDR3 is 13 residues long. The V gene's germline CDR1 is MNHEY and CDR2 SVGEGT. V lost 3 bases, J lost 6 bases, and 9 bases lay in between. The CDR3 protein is CASSYYPSQPQHF. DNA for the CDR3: TGTGCCAGCAGTTATTACCCCAGTCAGCCCCAGCATTTT.

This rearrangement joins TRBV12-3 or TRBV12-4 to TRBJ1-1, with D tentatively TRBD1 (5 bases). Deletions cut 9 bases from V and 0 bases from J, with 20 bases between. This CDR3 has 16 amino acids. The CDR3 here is CASFRLFQGLNTEAFF. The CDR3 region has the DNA TGTGCCAGTTTCCGGCTGTTCCAGGGCCTGAACACTGAAGCTTTCTTT.

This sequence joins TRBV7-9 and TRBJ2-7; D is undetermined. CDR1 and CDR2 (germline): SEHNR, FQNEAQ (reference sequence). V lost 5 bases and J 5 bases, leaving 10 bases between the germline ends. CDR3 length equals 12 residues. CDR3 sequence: CASSQGSDEQYF. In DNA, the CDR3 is TGTGCCAGCAGCCAAGGGTCTGACGAGCAGTACTTC. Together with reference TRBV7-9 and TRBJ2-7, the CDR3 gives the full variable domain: DTGVSQNPRHKITKRGQNVTFRCDPISEHNRLYWYRQTLGQGPEFLTYFQNEAQLEKSRLLSDRFSAERPKGSFSTLEIQRTEQGDSAMYLCASSQGSDEQYFGPGTRLTVT.

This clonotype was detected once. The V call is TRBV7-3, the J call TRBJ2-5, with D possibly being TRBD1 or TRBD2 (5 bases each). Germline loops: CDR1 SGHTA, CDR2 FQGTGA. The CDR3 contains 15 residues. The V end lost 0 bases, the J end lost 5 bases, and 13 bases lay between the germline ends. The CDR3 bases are TGTGCCAGCAGCTTAACGGCTAGCAGGGCGGAGACCCAGTACTTC. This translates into CASSLTASRAETQYF. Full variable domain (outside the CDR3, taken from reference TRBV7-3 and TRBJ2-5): GAGVSQTPSNKVTEKGKYVELRCDPISGHTALYWYRQSLGQGPEFLIYFQGTGAADDSGLPNDRFFAVRPEGSVSTLKIQRTERGDSAVYLCASSLTASRAETQYFGPGTRLLVL.

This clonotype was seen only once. The CDR3 loop is CASRQEGPETQYF. In nucleotides, the CDR3 is TGTGCCAGCAGGCAAGAGGGCCCGGAGACCCAGTACTTC. The V gene is TRBV7-9, the J gene TRBJ2-5; the D gene is possibly TRBD2 (5 bases). V lost 6 bases, J lost 5 bases, and 13 bases lay in between. The V gene's germline CDR1 is SEHNR and CDR2 FQNEAQ (reference sequence). The CDR3 runs 13 residues.

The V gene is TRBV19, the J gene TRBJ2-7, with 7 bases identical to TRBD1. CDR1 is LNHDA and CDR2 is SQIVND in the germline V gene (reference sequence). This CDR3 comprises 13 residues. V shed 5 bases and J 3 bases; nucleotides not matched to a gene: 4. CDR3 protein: CASSPGQRYEQYF. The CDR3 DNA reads TGTGCCAGTAGTCCGGGACAGCGCTACGAGCAGTACTTC.

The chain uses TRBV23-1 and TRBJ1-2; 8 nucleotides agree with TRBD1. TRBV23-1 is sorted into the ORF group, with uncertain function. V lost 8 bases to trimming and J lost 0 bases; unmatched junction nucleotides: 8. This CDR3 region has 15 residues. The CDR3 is CASGITRGPNYGYTF. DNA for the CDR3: TGCGCCAGCGGAATAACCAGGGGGCCTAACTATGGCTACACCTTC.

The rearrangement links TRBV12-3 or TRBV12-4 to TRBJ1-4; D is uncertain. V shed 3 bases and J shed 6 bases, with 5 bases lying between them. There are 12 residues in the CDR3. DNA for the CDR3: TGTGCCAGCAGTTTTTTAGATGAAAAACTGTTTTTT. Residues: CASSFLDEKLFF.

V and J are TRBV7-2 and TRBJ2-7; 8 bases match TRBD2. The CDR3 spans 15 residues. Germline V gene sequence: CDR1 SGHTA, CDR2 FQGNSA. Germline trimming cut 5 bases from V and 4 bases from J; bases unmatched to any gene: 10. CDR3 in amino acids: CASSAPAGASYEQYF. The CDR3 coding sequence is TGTGCCAGCAGCGCACCAGCGGGGGCTTCTTACGAGCAGTACTTC.